The 26 T cell receptor beta chains given below trace back to one sample, sequenced in a study of vaccination and CD4 T cells after COVID-19 (dated by TCRdb to between 2021 and 2024). These receptors' targets are unknown. Sample treatment or condition, as interpreted from the label and publication: approximately 9-day PBMC culture with coronavirus spike peptide pools or control peptides (ViraFEST assay). Libraries came from PCR. Sequencing was carried out with an Illumina iSeq 100. TCR sequencing of DNA from cultured CD4+ T cells used the Oncomine TCR Beta short-read assay at the Johns Hopkins FTIC core. Using fastp at Q25 and MiXCR, TCRdb reprocessed the public reads and kept productive beta chains. Rows matching on CDR3 protein sequence are summarized as one entry with the most common DNA and genes. Recorded for this sample are 3,500 to 5,000 distinct CDR3 sequences; about a quarter of them occurred a single time. The ten largest make up 25% to 30% of the sample.

The sequenced material came from CD4+ T cells from blood, cultured in vitro. These receptors all stem from a human donor who had recovered from COVID-19.

This chain uses TRBV5-4 with TRBJ2-1; unclear D gene. The CDR3 is made up of 14 amino acids. Trimming stripped 1 base from V and 4 bases from J, with 9 bases between. Germline lookup yields CDR1 SGHNT and CDR2 YYREEE (reference sequence). CDR3 amino acids: CASSLIGRYNEQFF. The CDR3 bases are TGTGCCAGCAGCTTGATCGGACGGTACAATGAGCAGTTCTTC.

The J gene is TRBJ2-1, the V gene TRBV2; 8 bases line up with TRBD2. The CDR3 runs 16 residues. After removal of 6 bases from V and 7 bases from J, the junction contained 14 bases not matched to a gene. CDR1 and CDR2 from the germline V gene are SNHLY and FYNNEI. CDR3 residues: CASRKSGGPFQNEQFF. The CDR3 DNA reads TGTGCCAGCAGAAAGTCGGGGGGGCCTTTCCAAAATGAGCAGTTCTTC.

By proportion, this clonotype is medium-sized. CDR3 residues: CASSRTLQGEGNSPLHF. The CDR3 nucleotides read TGTGCCAGCAGTAGGACTTTACAGGGGGAGGGTAATTCACCCCTCCACTTT. The chain has TRBV2 and TRBJ1-6; 8 bases are shared with TRBD1. The V segment lost 5 bases and the J segment 6 bases; nucleotides outside the gene matches: 12. Germline V gene data show CDR1 as SNHLY and CDR2 as FYNNEI. The CDR3 consists of 17 residues.

Only a few counts were recorded for this clonotype. The rearrangement links TRBV20-1 to TRBJ2-5, with 9 bases lining up with TRBD2. The CDR3 loop spans 15 amino acids. Losses at the gene ends were 3 bases for V and 6 bases for J; bases not matched to a gene: 11. Germline V lookup: CDR1 DFQATT, CDR2 SNEGSKA (reference sequence). In nucleotides, the CDR3 is TGCAGTGCTAGGCTTAGCGGGGGAAAAACACAGACCCAGTACTTC. It yields the protein CSARLSGGKTQTQYF.

V and J are TRBV12-3 or TRBV12-4 and TRBJ2-1; TRBD1 is a possible D gene (5 bases). V lost 5 bases to trimming and J lost 6 bases, with 14 bases between them. The CDR3 sequence is 14 residues long. CDR3 sequence (DNA): TGTGCCAGCAGTCCAGGGCTCCCAGGCAATGAGCAGTTCTTC. Translated, it gives CASSPGLPGNEQFF.

This rearrangement joins TRBV30 to TRBJ1-6; D may be TRBD1 (6 bases). V lost 3 bases, J lost 6 bases, and 12 bases lay in between. The germline CDR1 and CDR2 sequences are GTSNPN and SVGIG (reference sequence). This CDR3 spans 14 amino acids. CDR3 region: CAWSVGQTNSPLHF. CDR3 nucleotides: TGTGCCTGGAGCGTAGGACAGACTAATTCACCCCTCCACTTT.

The sample holds a few counts of this clonotype. The rearrangement joins TRBV2 to TRBJ1-5; D is unresolved. CDR3 length: 13 residues. Trimming stripped 4 bases from V and 5 bases from J, with 9 bases between. CDR1 is SNHLY and CDR2 is FYNNEI in the germline V gene. The CDR3 DNA follows: TGTGCCAGCAGTGTTGCCTCTGATCAGCCCCAGCATTTT. As protein: CASSVASDQPQHF.

This clonotype ranks as medium-sized. This chain connects TRBV7-8 to TRBJ1-4; D uncertain. Looked up from germline, CDR1 is SGHVS and CDR2 is FQNEAQ. Trimming removed 3 bases from V and 3 bases from J, with 17 bases in between. The CDR3 loop spans 17 amino acids. CDR3 sequence: CASSLVVGEPANEKLFF. The CDR3, as DNA: TGTGCCAGCAGCTTGGTGGTTGGGGAGCCCGCTAATGAAAAACTGTTTTTT.

By sample fraction, this clonotype is medium-sized (0.01 to 0.1%). The chain is built from TRBV20-1 and TRBJ1-6, with TRBD1 identical over 10 bases. J was trimmed by 7 bases and V by 0 bases; bases with no gene match: 0. The CDR3 is 14 residues long. Germline values: CDR1 DFQATT, CDR2 SNEGSKA (reference sequence). The CDR3 DNA follows: TGCAGTGCTAGAGAGGACAGGGGGAATTCACCCCTCCACTTT. Residues: CSAREDRGNSPLHF.

This clonotype has only a few counts. This sequence joins TRBV20-1 and TRBJ2-5, with no clear D. V was trimmed by 0 bases and J by 1 base, leaving 12 bases between them. Looked up from germline, CDR1 is DFQATT and CDR2 is SNEGSKA (reference sequence). The CDR3 spans 15 residues. CDR3 in amino acids: CSARDGWVGQETQYF. CDR3 DNA: TGCAGTGCTAGAGATGGGTGGGTGGGCCAAGAGACCCAGTACTTC.

This CDR3 reads CASNHGGRNSPLHF. DNA of the CDR3: TGTGCCAGCAACCACGGGGGCCGGAATTCACCCCTCCACTTT. The chain is built from TRBV2 and TRBJ1-6, with D perhaps matching TRBD1 (6 bases). Germline V gene lookup returns CDR1 SNHLY and CDR2 FYNNEI. There are 14 residues in the CDR3. V gave up 7 bases and J gave up 7 bases, with 14 bases separating them.

The J gene is TRBJ2-7, the V gene TRBV30; unclear D gene. V lost 1 base, J lost 3 bases, and 4 bases lay in between. Germline V lookup: CDR1 GTSNPN, CDR2 SVGIG (reference sequence). CDR3 length: 11 residues. For the CDR3, the DNA is TGTGCCTGGAGTGAACGCTACGAGCAGTACTTC. It is translated as CAWSERYEQYF.

This clonotype appeared a few times. The chain links TRBV19 to TRBJ2-3; TRBD1 aligns across 8 bases. The ends lost 3 bases at V and 3 bases at J; junction bases unmatched: 5. Germline V CDR1 and CDR2: LNHDA, SQIVND (reference sequence). CDR3 length equals 15 residues. The CDR3 coding sequence is TGTGCCAGTAGTATGGACAGGGTCGAGACAGATACGCAGTATTTT. Translated: CASSMDRVETDTQYF.

In its sample, this clonotype was seen a few times. The V call is TRBV19, the J call TRBJ1-5; D is unresolved. V was trimmed by 7 bases and J by 3 bases, leaving 7 bases between them. The CDR3 spans 12 residues. Germline CDR1 LNHDA, CDR2 SQIVND (reference sequence). CDR3 in DNA: TGTGCCAGTAACCCGGTCAATCAGCCCCAGCATTTT. This sequence encodes CASNPVNQPQHF.

The chain recombines TRBV7-2 with TRBJ1-6; no clear D. The CDR3 runs 19 residues. Trimming stripped 0 bases from V and 2 bases from J, with 17 bases between. Germline CDR1 SGHTA, CDR2 FQGNSA. The CDR3 loop is CASSLARRRRITYNSPLHF. The CDR3 nucleotides read TGTGCCAGCAGCTTAGCCCGCCGACGACGGATAACCTATAATTCACCCCTCCACTTT.

Here the CDR3 DNA reads TGCAGTGCTAGACCTCCCTCCGGGACGGGGGCCAACAATGAGCAGTTCTTC. As protein: CSARPPSGTGANNEQFF. This chain connects TRBV20-1 to TRBJ2-1; D may correspond to TRBD1 or TRBD2 (6 bases each). The germline V gene has CDR1 DFQATT and CDR2 SNEGSKA (reference sequence). Trimming shortened V by 2 bases and J by 5 bases, and 22 bases separated the two germline ends. This CDR3 is built from 17 residues.

J is TRBJ1-5 and V is TRBV27; unclear D gene. V was trimmed by 1 base and J by 5 bases, leaving 6 bases between them. The CDR3 is 13 amino acids. Germline V gene sequence: CDR1 MNHEY, CDR2 SMNVEV (reference sequence). CDR3 in amino acids: CASSLWQDQPQHF. CDR3 DNA sequence: TGTGCCAGCAGTTTATGGCAGGATCAGCCCCAGCATTTT.

The chain combines TRBV20-1 with TRBJ2-2, with TRBD1 identical over 10 bases. This CDR3 region has 16 residues. Trimming removed 3 bases from V and 6 bases from J; junction bases left unmatched: 10. Germline CDR1 DFQATT, CDR2 SNEGSKA (reference sequence). The CDR3 DNA reads TGCAGTGCTAGGCCGACTGGAGGGACAGGGGCCGGGGAGCTGTTTTTT. This codes for CSARPTGGTGAGELFF.

The chain combines TRBV6-1 with TRBJ2-3, with D perhaps matching TRBD2 (6 bases). Looked up from germline, CDR1 is MNHNS and CDR2 is SASEGT. The V gene lost 8 bases and the J gene lost 0 bases, with 9 bases spanning the gap. The CDR3 covers 13 residues. This chain's CDR3 is CASRLVSTDTQYF. The CDR3 DNA follows: TGTGCCAGCCGACTAGTGAGCACAGATACGCAGTATTTT.

Only a few counts were recorded for this clonotype. The chain couples TRBV6-1 to TRBJ2-5; perhaps D is TRBD1 or TRBD2 (6 bases each). V dropped 0 bases and J dropped 2 bases, with 10 bases sitting between them. The CDR3 runs to 15 residues. CDR1 is MNHNS and CDR2 is SASEGT in the germline V gene. CDR3 nucleotides: TGTGCCAGCAGTGAAGCGCAGGGGACTCAAGAGACCCAGTACTTC. This translates into CASSEAQGTQETQYF.

The table lists this clonotype with a count of one. The chain joins TRBV6-1 to TRBJ2-6, with D tentatively TRBD1 (6 bases). Germline assignment: CDR1 MNHNS and CDR2 SASEGT. Trimming took 2 bases from V and 0 from J, leaving 14 bases between them. There are 18 residues in the CDR3. The CDR3 DNA sequence: TGTGCCAGCAGTGAATGGGACATAGGCCGCTCTGGGGCCAACGTCCTGACTTTC. Residues: CASSEWDIGRSGANVLTF.

Only a few counts were recorded for this clonotype. The chain carries TRBV20-1 and TRBJ1-2, with D possibly matching TRBD1 (5 bases). The CDR3 is 16 residues long. The ends were cut back, 0 bases at V and 4 bases at J, with 18 bases in the middle. CDR1 and CDR2 from the germline V gene are DFQATT and SNEGSKA (reference sequence). The DNA for the CDR3 is TGCAGTGCTAGAGATAACCGGGACTATATTCGCTATGGCTACACCTTC. This codes for CSARDNRDYIRYGYTF.

The chain has TRBV7-9 and TRBJ2-7, with TRBD2 matching 10 bases. The CDR3 totals 15 residues. Germline CDR1 and CDR2: SEHNR and FQNEAQ (reference sequence). The V segment lost 5 bases and the J segment 4 bases; nucleotides outside the gene matches: 8. In DNA form, the CDR3 reads TGTGCCAGCAGCCCGAGGGCTAGCGGGGGATACGAGCAGTACTTC. Residues: CASSPRASGGYEQYF. The variable domain in full, with the rest retrieved from reference TRBV7-9 and TRBJ2-7, is DTGVSQNPRHKITKRGQNVTFRCDPISEHNRLYWYRQTLGQGPEFLTYFQNEAQLEKSRLLSDRFSAERPKGSFSTLEIQRTEQGDSAMYLCASSPRASGGYEQYFGPGTRLTVT.

This clonotype came up a few times. CDR3 in DNA: TGTGCCAGTAAGGTGTCTCTCGGGAGGGGAGGCGTGTACACTGAAGCTTTCTTT. As protein: CASKVSLGRGGVYTEAFF. V is TRBV19 and J is TRBJ1-1; TRBD1 might be the D (5 bases). The CDR3 extends over 18 amino acids. Per germline, CDR1 LNHDA and CDR2 SQIVND (reference sequence). The V and J ends lost 7 bases and 3 bases respectively, with 27 bases between them. Based on the CDR3 plus reference TRBV19 and TRBJ1-1, the full variable domain is DGGITQSPKYLFRKEGQNVTLSCEQNLNHDAMYWYRQDPGQGLRLIYYSQIVNDFQKGDIAEGYSVSREKKESFPLTVTSAQKNPTAFYLCASKVSLGRGGVYTEAFFGQGTRLTVV.

This clonotype is medium-sized within its sample. This chain connects TRBV6-1 to TRBJ1-6; D gene ambiguous. This CDR3 region has 13 residues. Germline values: CDR1 MNHNS, CDR2 SASEGT. Trimming took 6 bases from V and 13 from J, leaving 16 bases between them. CDR3 region: CASRPQVIWPLHF. The CDR3 region has the DNA TGTGCCAGCAGGCCTCAGGTAATCTGGCCCCTCCACTTT.

This clonotype has a single count. A much larger clone is a single base away; this may be a read error. The chain combines TRBV7-2 with TRBJ2-2; 10 bases align to TRBD2. This CDR3 spans 15 amino acids. The germline V gene has CDR1 SGHTA and CDR2 FQGNSA. Losses at the gene ends were 10 bases for V and 4 bases for J; bases not matched to a gene: 9. The CDR3 protein is CATIQRLAGTGELFF. DNA for the CDR3: TGTGCCACCATCCAGAGACTAGCGGGCACCGGGGAGCTGTTTTTT.